This TCR beta chain was identified during a study of Graves' ophthalmopathy and Graves' hyperthyroidism. Study observations and caveats: Detected in blood as well were most expanded thyroid clonotypes with frequency above 0.001.

The TCR beta CDR3 regions underwent amplification from RNA transcripts. An initial RT-PCR round employing HTBI primers preceded a second-round multiplex PCR. One entry per CDR3 protein, called by TCRdb with MiXCR from the multiplex PCR reads. The sample includes 500,000 to 600,000 distinct CDR3 sequences, 39% of them seen just once. If patients had other autoimmune diseases, uncontrolled infections, pregnancy or lactation, they were excluded. In regard to this clonotype: The antigen is undetermined.

The source is an adult man with Graves' hyperthyroidism. Specimen: peripheral blood or thyroid tissue (not recorded which).

The CDR3 sequence: CSARSSGRATTQETQYF. The CDR3 bases are TGCAGTGCTAGGTCTAGCGGGAGGGCCACGACCCAAGAGACCCAGTACTTC. The chain employs TRBV20-1 and TRBJ2-5; 12 positions match TRBD2. This CDR3 is 17 amino acids long. After removal of 3 bases from V and 1 base from J, the junction contained 9 bases not matched to a gene. Germline V gives CDR1 DFQATT, CDR2 SNEGSKA (reference sequence).